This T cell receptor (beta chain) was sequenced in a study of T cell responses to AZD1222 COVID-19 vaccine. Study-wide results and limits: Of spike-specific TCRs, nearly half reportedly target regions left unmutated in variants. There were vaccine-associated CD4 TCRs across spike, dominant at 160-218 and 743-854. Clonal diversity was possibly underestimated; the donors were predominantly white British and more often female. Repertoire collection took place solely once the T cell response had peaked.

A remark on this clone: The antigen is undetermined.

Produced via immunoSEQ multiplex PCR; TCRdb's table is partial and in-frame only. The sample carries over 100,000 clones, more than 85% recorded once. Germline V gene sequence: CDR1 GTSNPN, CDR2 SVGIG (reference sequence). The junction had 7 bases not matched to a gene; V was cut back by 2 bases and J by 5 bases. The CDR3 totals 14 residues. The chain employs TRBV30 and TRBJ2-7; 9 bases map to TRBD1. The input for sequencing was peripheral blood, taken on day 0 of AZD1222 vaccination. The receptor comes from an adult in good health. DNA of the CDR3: TGTGCCTGGAGTAAGGACAGGGGTAGAAACGAGCAGTACTTC. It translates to CAWSKDRGRNEQYF.